A single T cell receptor (beta chain) is shown here with its context. V shed 7 bases and J 1 base; nucleotides not matched to a gene: 4. Germline V lookup: CDR1 LGHDT, CDR2 YNNKEL (reference sequence). The CDR3 extends over 13 amino acids. This entry comes from a study of blood T cell repertoires in COVID-19. Data came from immunoSEQ multiplex PCR; TCRdb stores just in-frame clones and leaves some out. The sample has approximately 390,000 clones, around nine tenths seen once. This chain links TRBV3-1 (or the pseudogene TRBV3-2) with TRBJ2-7, with 7 bases lining up with TRBD1. This sequence originates from a woman aged 45-59 years who had recovered from COVID-19. The sequenced sample consisted of PBMCs or T cells enriched from blood (not recorded which). CDR3 sequence (DNA): TGTGCCAGCAACTTCAGGGGGTCCTACGAGCAGTACTTC. Its translation: CASNFRGSYEQYF.